These T cell receptor beta chains were read from a single sample in a study of Tregs in tolerant kidney transplant recipients. Clones were read by immunoSEQ multiplex PCR, and TCRdb kept only the in-frame ones, dropping some. The table lists approximately 100,000 clones, 93% of them singletons, with 0.46% in the top ten. Sequences were derived from CD4+ T cells from blood, sampled before the transplant. All receptors derive from a human donor who received a combined kidney and bone marrow transplant. Each CDR3 is given with its conserved first and last residue. Each record gives: clone size, J gene, V gene, D gene, CDR3 protein, CDR3 DNA. A D gene is named only where the DNA matches it firmly. Clone size is given for some rows only: seen once, a few or many times, or a class if the clone is expanded.

abundance: -; j_gene: TRBJ2-5; v_gene: TRBV19; d_gene: TRBD1; CDR3aa: CATRDRVGETQYF; CDR3nt: TGTGCCACCCGGGACAGGGTAGGAGAGACCCAGTACTTC
abundance: -; j_gene: TRBJ2-7; v_gene: TRBV7-2; d_gene: -; CDR3aa: CASSLLADYEQYF; CDR3nt: TGTGCCAGCAGCTTGTTAGCGGATTACGAGCAGTACTTC
abundance: -; j_gene: TRBJ2-5; v_gene: TRBV7-2; d_gene: -; CDR3aa: CASSLGRETQYF; CDR3nt: TGTGCCAGCTCATTGGGGAGAGAGACCCAGTACTTC
abundance: -; j_gene: TRBJ1-5; v_gene: TRBV19; d_gene: TRBD1; CDR3aa: CASSLGPGQAHSNQPQHF; CDR3nt: TGTGCCAGTAGCCTAGGGCCGGGACAGGCGCATAGCAATCAGCCCCAGCATTTT
abundance: -; j_gene: TRBJ2-7; v_gene: TRBV4-2; d_gene: TRBD2; CDR3aa: CASSQDRGGGFWGGYEQYF; CDR3nt: TGTGCCAGCAGCCAAGATAGGGGCGGGGGGTTTTGGGGAGGGTACGAGCAGTACTTC
abundance: -; j_gene: TRBJ2-7; v_gene: TRBV5-4; d_gene: TRBD1; CDR3aa: CASSSGLTDRGPSYEQYF; CDR3nt: TGTGCCAGCAGCTCCGGATTAACCGACAGGGGGCCCTCCTACGAGCAGTACTTC
abundance: -; j_gene: TRBJ2-3; v_gene: TRBV4-3; d_gene: -; CDR3aa: CASSQAWSWRRADTQYF; CDR3nt: TGCGCCAGCAGCCAAGCCTGGAGCTGGCGGAGGGCAGATACGCAGTATTTT
abundance: -; j_gene: TRBJ2-2; v_gene: TRBV27; d_gene: -; CDR3aa: CASWSGDTGELFF; CDR3nt: TGTGCCAGCTGGTCAGGGGACACCGGGGAGCTGTTTTTT
abundance: -; j_gene: TRBJ1-1; v_gene: TRBV19; d_gene: TRBD1; CDR3aa: CASSMGTTGGTEAFF; CDR3nt: TGTGCCAGTAGTATGGGGACAACAGGGGGCACTGAAGCTTTCTTT
abundance: -; j_gene: TRBJ2-5; v_gene: TRBV15; d_gene: TRBD2; CDR3aa: CATSRPSASGQETQYF; CDR3nt: TGTGCCACCAGCCGCCCCTCGGCTAGCGGCCAAGAGACCCAGTACTTC
abundance: -; j_gene: TRBJ1-2; v_gene: TRBV14; d_gene: TRBD1; CDR3aa: CASSQGQGWVWGYTF; CDR3nt: TGTGCCAGCAGCCAAGGACAGGGCTGGGTATGGGGCTACACCTTC
abundance: -; j_gene: TRBJ1-5; v_gene: TRBV30; d_gene: -; CDR3aa: CAWSVHDPGQPQHF; CDR3nt: TGTGCCTGGAGTGTCCACGACCCAGGTCAGCCCCAGCATTTT
abundance: -; j_gene: TRBJ1-1; v_gene: TRBV5-1; d_gene: -; CDR3aa: CASSLGGQATEAFF; CDR3nt: TGCGCCAGCAGCTTGGGGGGGCAGGCGACTGAAGCTTTCTTT
abundance: -; j_gene: TRBJ1-4; v_gene: TRBV27; d_gene: TRBD1; CDR3aa: CASSRTGIPPNEKLFF; CDR3nt: TGTGCCAGCTCCAGGACAGGGATCCCTCCTAATGAAAAACTGTTTTTT
abundance: once; j_gene: TRBJ1-1; v_gene: TRBV18; d_gene: -; CDR3aa: CASSIRAMVMDTEAFF; CDR3nt: TGTGCCAGCTCAATAAGAGCAATGGTGATGGACACTGAAGCTTTCTTT
abundance: -; j_gene: TRBJ1-6; v_gene: TRBV6-6; d_gene: -; CDR3aa: CASSFVNSYNSPLHF; CDR3nt: TGTGCCAGCAGTTTTGTAAACAGCTATAATTCACCCCTCCACTTT
abundance: -; j_gene: TRBJ2-7; v_gene: TRBV9; d_gene: -; CDR3aa: CASSGGHLSGEQYF; CDR3nt: TGTGCCAGCAGCGGGGGACACTTAAGTGGCGAGCAGTACTTC
abundance: -; j_gene: TRBJ2-1; v_gene: TRBV6-5; d_gene: -; CDR3aa: CASSRDYNEQFF; CDR3nt: TGTGCCAGCAGTCGGGACTACAATGAGCAGTTCTTC
abundance: -; j_gene: TRBJ2-3; v_gene: TRBV7-2; d_gene: TRBD2; CDR3aa: CASSWTPGLAGGEYF; CDR3nt: TGTGCCAGCAGCTGGACCCCGGGACTAGCGGGGGGGGAGTATTTT
abundance: -; j_gene: TRBJ2-2; v_gene: TRBV7-8; d_gene: TRBD1; CDR3aa: CASGTGTANTGELFF; CDR3nt: TGTGCCAGCGGAACCGGGACAGCGAACACCGGGGAGCTGTTTTTT
abundance: -; j_gene: TRBJ2-7; v_gene: TRBV4-2; d_gene: TRBD1; CDR3aa: CASSQGQGASYEQYF; CDR3nt: TGTGCCAGCAGCCAAGGACAGGGCGCTTCCTACGAGCAGTACTTC
abundance: -; j_gene: TRBJ2-2; v_gene: TRBV2; d_gene: -; CDR3aa: CASSPTGWDTGELFF; CDR3nt: TGTGCCAGCAGTCCAACAGGGTGGGACACCGGGGAGCTGTTTTTT
abundance: -; j_gene: TRBJ1-2; v_gene: TRBV5-1; d_gene: TRBD1; CDR3aa: CASSAVPGQGDGYTF; CDR3nt: TGCGCCAGCAGCGCAGTACCAGGACAGGGAGATGGCTACACCTTC
abundance: once; j_gene: TRBJ2-1; v_gene: TRBV14; d_gene: -; CDR3aa: CASSQDPRDTALYSAYEQFF; CDR3nt: TGTGCCAGCAGCCAAGATCCCCGGGACACGGCCCTATACTCCGCCTATGAGCAGTTCTTC
abundance: -; j_gene: TRBJ2-7; v_gene: TRBV2; d_gene: TRBD2; CDR3aa: CASSGLAGSYEQYF; CDR3nt: TGTGCCAGCAGTGGGCTAGCGGGATCATACGAGCAGTACTTC
abundance: -; j_gene: TRBJ1-5; v_gene: TRBV6-1; d_gene: TRBD1; CDR3aa: CAVKRQGNQPQHF; CDR3nt: TGTGCCGTAAAACGACAGGGGAATCAGCCCCAGCATTTT
abundance: -; j_gene: TRBJ2-1; v_gene: TRBV29-1; d_gene: TRBD1; CDR3aa: CSVEVGQGGDNEQFF; CDR3nt: TGCAGCGTTGAAGTAGGACAGGGGGGGGACAATGAGCAGTTCTTC
abundance: -; j_gene: TRBJ2-7; v_gene: TRBV19; d_gene: -; CDR3aa: CASSMDKSYEQYF; CDR3nt: TGTGCCAGTAGTATGGACAAATCCTACGAGCAGTACTTC
abundance: -; j_gene: TRBJ2-6; v_gene: TRBV9; d_gene: -; CDR3aa: CASSPKSGANVLTF; CDR3nt: TGTGCCAGCAGCCCCAAATCTGGGGCCAACGTCCTGACTTTC
abundance: -; j_gene: TRBJ1-2; v_gene: TRBV14; d_gene: -; CDR3aa: CASSPRVATIFPYGYTF; CDR3nt: TGTGCCAGCAGCCCCCGGGTAGCCACCATCTTCCCTTATGGCTACACCTTC
abundance: -; j_gene: TRBJ2-7; v_gene: TRBV11-2; d_gene: -; CDR3aa: CASSPSFSYEQYF; CDR3nt: TGTGCCAGCAGCCCGAGCTTCTCCTACGAGCAGTACTTC
abundance: -; j_gene: TRBJ2-1; v_gene: TRBV4-1; d_gene: TRBD2; CDR3aa: CASSQGASGYNEQFF; CDR3nt: TGCGCCAGCAGCCAAGGGGCTAGCGGGTACAATGAGCAGTTCTTC
abundance: -; j_gene: TRBJ2-5; v_gene: TRBV5-6; d_gene: -; CDR3aa: CASSLGTREETQYF; CDR3nt: TGTGCCAGCAGCTTGGGTACTAGGGAAGAGACCCAGTACTTC
abundance: -; j_gene: TRBJ1-6; v_gene: TRBV6-1; d_gene: -; CDR3aa: CASSDSRFSPLHF; CDR3nt: TGTGCCAGCAGTGATTCTCGGTTTTCCCCCCTCCACTTT
abundance: -; j_gene: TRBJ2-3; v_gene: TRBV21-1; d_gene: -; CDR3aa: CASTSIPGQGGTDTQYF; CDR3nt: TGTGCCAGCACCTCCATCCCGGGACAGGGGGGCACAGATACGCAGTATTTT
abundance: -; j_gene: TRBJ2-3; v_gene: TRBV7-2; d_gene: -; CDR3aa: CASSAAVGTDTQYF; CDR3nt: TGTGCCAGCAGCGCGGCCGTCGGCACAGATACGCAGTATTTT
abundance: -; j_gene: TRBJ2-2; v_gene: TRBV2; d_gene: -; CDR3aa: CASSPTTASPTGELFF; CDR3nt: TGTGCCAGCAGCCCCACGACAGCCTCCCCGACCGGGGAGCTGTTTTTT
abundance: few; j_gene: TRBJ1-4; v_gene: TRBV5-6; d_gene: -; CDR3aa: CASSSRFWPLFF; CDR3nt: TGTGCCAGCAGCTCTCGTTTCTGGCCGTTGTTTTTT
abundance: -; j_gene: TRBJ1-3; v_gene: TRBV5-1; d_gene: -; CDR3aa: CASSQSSGLGNTIYF; CDR3nt: TGCGCCAGCAGCCAATCTTCAGGCCTTGGAAACACCATATATTTT
abundance: -; j_gene: TRBJ1-1; v_gene: TRBV29-1; d_gene: TRBD1; CDR3aa: CSVRQGLLYTEAFF; CDR3nt: TGCAGCGTCCGACAGGGGTTACTGTACACTGAAGCTTTCTTT
abundance: -; j_gene: TRBJ2-2; v_gene: TRBV28; d_gene: -; CDR3aa: CASSWGANTGELFF; CDR3nt: TGTGCCAGCAGTTGGGGGGCGAACACCGGGGAGCTGTTTTTT
abundance: -; j_gene: TRBJ1-1; v_gene: TRBV7-8; d_gene: TRBD1; CDR3aa: CASSSQSPGQSFTEAFF; CDR3nt: TGTGCCAGCAGCTCACAGAGCCCGGGACAGTCCTTCACTGAAGCTTTCTTT
abundance: -; j_gene: TRBJ2-5; v_gene: TRBV13; d_gene: -; CDR3aa: CASSSPGETQYF; CDR3nt: TGTGCCAGCAGCAGTCCCGGGGAGACCCAGTACTTC
abundance: -; j_gene: TRBJ2-1; v_gene: TRBV4-3; d_gene: -; CDR3aa: CASSQDLAFNEQFF; CDR3nt: TGCGCCAGCAGCCAAGATCTAGCGTTCAATGAGCAGTTCTTC
abundance: -; j_gene: TRBJ1-2; v_gene: TRBV7-9; d_gene: -; CDR3aa: CASSPRIPTGGYTF; CDR3nt: TGTGCCAGCAGCCCTAGGATTCCTACGGGGGGCTACACCTTC
abundance: -; j_gene: TRBJ2-5; v_gene: TRBV7-2; d_gene: TRBD1; CDR3aa: CASSLYRDRQETQYF; CDR3nt: TGTGCCAGCAGCCTGTACCGGGACAGACAAGAGACCCAGTACTTC
abundance: -; j_gene: TRBJ1-1; v_gene: TRBV7-9; d_gene: -; CDR3aa: CASSLGSFRDTEAFF; CDR3nt: TGTGCCAGCAGCTTAGGTTCATTTCGGGACACTGAAGCTTTCTTT
abundance: -; j_gene: TRBJ2-5; v_gene: TRBV7-2; d_gene: -; CDR3aa: CASSLMGRQETQYF; CDR3nt: TGTGCCAGCAGCTTAATGGGCAGACAAGAGACCCAGTACTTC
abundance: -; j_gene: TRBJ1-2; v_gene: TRBV10-2; d_gene: -; CDR3aa: CASRPGPSYGYTF; CDR3nt: TGCGCCAGCAGGCCAGGGCCGTCCTATGGCTACACCTTC
abundance: -; j_gene: TRBJ2-2; v_gene: TRBV9; d_gene: TRBD2; CDR3aa: CASSVGLAGVNTGELFF; CDR3nt: TGTGCCAGCAGCGTAGGGCTAGCGGGGGTGAACACCGGGGAGCTGTTTTTT
abundance: -; j_gene: TRBJ1-1; v_gene: TRBV11-3; d_gene: -; CDR3aa: CASSLGPGVGNTEAFF; CDR3nt: TGTGCCAGCAGCCTAGGGCCCGGGGTTGGGAACACTGAAGCTTTCTTT
abundance: -; j_gene: TRBJ2-3; v_gene: TRBV7-8; d_gene: -; CDR3aa: CASSFGQGGTDTQYF; CDR3nt: TGTGCCAGCAGCTTTGGGCAGGGAGGAACAGATACGCAGTATTTT
abundance: once; j_gene: TRBJ1-6; v_gene: TRBV21-1; d_gene: -; CDR3aa: CASSAGQGRPQRSPLHF; CDR3nt: TGTGCCAGCAGCGCCGGACAGGGAAGACCCCAGAGGTCACCCCTCCACTTT